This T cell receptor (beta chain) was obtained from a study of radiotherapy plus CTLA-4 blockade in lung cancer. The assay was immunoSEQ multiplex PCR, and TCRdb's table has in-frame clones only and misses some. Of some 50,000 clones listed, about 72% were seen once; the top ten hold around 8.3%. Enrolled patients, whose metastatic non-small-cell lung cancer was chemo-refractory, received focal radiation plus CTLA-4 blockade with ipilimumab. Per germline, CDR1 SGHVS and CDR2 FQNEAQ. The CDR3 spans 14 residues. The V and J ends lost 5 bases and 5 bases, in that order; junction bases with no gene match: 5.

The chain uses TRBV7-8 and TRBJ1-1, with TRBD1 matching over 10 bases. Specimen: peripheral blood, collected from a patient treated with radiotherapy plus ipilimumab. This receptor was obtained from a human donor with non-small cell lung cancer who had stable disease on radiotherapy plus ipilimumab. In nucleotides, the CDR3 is TGTGCCAGCAGCCGGGACAGGGGAGGAACTGAAGCTTTCTTT. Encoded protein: CASSRDRGGTEAFF.